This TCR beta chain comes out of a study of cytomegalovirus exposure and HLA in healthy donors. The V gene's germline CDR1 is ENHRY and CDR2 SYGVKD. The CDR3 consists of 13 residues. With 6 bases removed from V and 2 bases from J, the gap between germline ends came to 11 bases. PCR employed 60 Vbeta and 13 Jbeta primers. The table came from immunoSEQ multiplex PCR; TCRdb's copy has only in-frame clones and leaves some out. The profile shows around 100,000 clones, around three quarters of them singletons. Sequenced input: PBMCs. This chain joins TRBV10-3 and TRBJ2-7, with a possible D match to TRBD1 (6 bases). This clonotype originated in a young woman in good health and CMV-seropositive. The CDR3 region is CAISQGLTYEQYF. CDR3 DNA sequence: TGTGCCATCAGCCAGGGGCTGACCTACGAGCAGTACTTC.